This T cell receptor beta chain came from a study of blood T cell repertoires in COVID-19. In the study overall: COVID-19 samples from acute and convalescent phases originated in the United States, Italy and Spain. The analysed material was cDNA or gDNA that came from T cells, B-cell-depleted T cells, or PBMCs.

This clone was detected once. In the authors' methods: Nucleated cell counts were estimated from reference gene primer amplification. The assay was immunoSEQ multiplex PCR, and TCRdb's table has in-frame clones only and misses some. V, J and clone size derive from that table, while D and trimming were established from the DNA sequence. The sample lists approximately 120,000 clones; about 87% were seen once. Germline loops: CDR1 SEHNR, CDR2 FQNEAQ (reference sequence). The J segment lost 7 bases and the V segment lost 5 bases, leaving 12 bases of the junction unmatched. The CDR3 extends over 15 amino acids.

Source material: peripheral blood. The chain employs TRBV7-9 and TRBJ1-2, with 8 bases identical to TRBD1. The source of this sequence is a human donor in a cohort sampled during active COVID-19. Here the CDR3 DNA reads TGTGCCAGCAGCAGAACGACCGACAGGGGTTCTGGCTACACCTTC. Protein product: CASSRTTDRGSGYTF.